These 20 T cell receptor beta chains were all obtained from the same sample, sequenced in a study of blood T cell repertoires in COVID-19. Using immunoSEQ multiplex PCR, the repertoire was profiled, and TCRdb retains in-frame clones only, with some absent. This sample has approximately 460,000 clones; roughly nine tenths occur once, and the top ten carry roughly 0.84%. What was sequenced was peripheral blood. Source of these receptors: a man aged 18 to 35 with COVID-19, enrolled during active disease.

The gene calls are TRBV10-1 and TRBJ2-5; 8 nucleotides align to TRBD2. Germline V gene data show CDR1 as WNHNN and CDR2 as SYGVQD (reference sequence). V was pared by 0 bases and J by 1 base, with 10 bases of the junction left unmatched. CDR3 length equals 18 residues. CDR3 in DNA: TGCGCCAGCAGTGAGTCGAAGTTAGCGGGGCGTCTCCAAGAGACCCAGTACTTC. This translates into CASSESKLAGRLQETQYF.

This chain joins TRBV4-1 and TRBJ2-7; a weak D match, TRBD2 (6 bases). CDR1 is MGHRA and CDR2 is YSYEKL in the germline V gene. This CDR3 has 15 amino acids. V gave up 0 bases and J gave up 4 bases, with 13 bases separating them. The CDR3 nucleotides read TGCGCCAGCAGCCAAGATTCGCGACTAGAGTACGAGCAGTACTTC. This sequence encodes CASSQDSRLEYEQYF.

This clone was recorded only once. The CDR3 DNA sequence: TGTGCCAGCAGTCTAGCGGCTAGCACAGATACGCAGTATTTT. Its protein is CASSLAASTDTQYF. The V and J genes are TRBV25-1 and TRBJ2-3; 7 nucleotides agree with TRBD2. CDR3 length: 14 amino acids. Germline V gives CDR1 MGHDK, CDR2 SYGVNS. The V segment lost 5 bases and the J segment 0 bases; nucleotides outside the gene matches: 2. The full variable domain, rest sourced from reference TRBV25-1 and TRBJ2-3, is EADIYQTPRYLVIGTGKKITLECSQTMGHDKMYWYQQDPGMELHLIHYSYGVNSTEKGDLSSESTVSRIRTEHFPLTLESARPSHTSQYLCASSLAASTDTQYFGPGTRLTVL.

Comment on this clone: Distinct nucleotide sequences in the sample also encode this CDR3. V and J are TRBV7-9 and TRBJ2-2, with 11 nucleotides matching TRBD2. The germline V gene has CDR1 SEHNR and CDR2 FQNEAQ (reference sequence). The CDR3 runs 15 residues. The ends lost 5 bases at V and 4 bases at J; junction bases unmatched: 3. CDR3 residues: CASSPGLAGTGELFF. The CDR3 nucleotides read TGTGCCAGCAGCCCAGGACTAGCGGGCACCGGGGAGCTGTTTTTT.

This CDR3 reads CASSGRPGQGNSPLHF. CDR3 coding DNA: TGCGCCAGCAGCGGCCGACCGGGACAGGGAAATTCACCCCTCCACTTT. The chain links TRBV5-1 to TRBJ1-6; 9 bases align to TRBD1. CDR1 SGHRS and CDR2 YFSETQ come from the germline V gene. This CDR3 is 16 amino acids long. J lost 7 bases, V lost 4 bases, and 9 bases had no gene match.

V usage is TRBV4-1 and J usage is TRBJ2-1; 8 bases line up with TRBD1. CDR1 is MGHRA, CDR2 YSYEKL, per germline. This CDR3 spans 14 amino acids. Unmatched junction bases numbered 2, after V lost 0 bases and J lost 7 bases. The CDR3 DNA is TGCGCCAGCAGCCAAGAGGACAGGGAGAATGAGCAGTTCTTC. Its protein is CASSQEDRENEQFF.

The chain links TRBV24-1 to TRBJ1-1; TRBD1 agrees at 7 bases. Germline assignment: CDR1 KGHDR and CDR2 SFDVKD. Trimming at V came to 4 bases and at J to 5 bases, leaving 18 bases not matched to a gene. This CDR3 has 18 residues. DNA for the CDR3: TGTGCCACCAGTGACAAAGACAGGGATCTAATCGGATGGACTGAAGCTTTCTTT. Encoded protein: CATSDKDRDLIGWTEAFF.

The rearrangement uses TRBV5-4 and TRBJ2-1; tentative D call: TRBD2 (5 bases). The germline V and J ends were trimmed by 6 bases and 6 bases, with 7 bases remaining between them. There are 11 residues in the CDR3. In germline, CDR1 is SGHNT, CDR2 YYREEE (reference sequence). The CDR3 sequence is CASTRGNEQFF. The CDR3 nucleotides are TGTGCCAGCACCCGGGGCAATGAGCAGTTCTTC.

The chain is built from TRBV6-1 and TRBJ1-5; D unresolved. CDR1 and CDR2 (germline): MNHNS, SASEGT. Between the trimmed V and J ends, which lost 1 base and 7 bases, there was a span of 5 bases. This CDR3 comprises 12 residues. CDR3 bases: TGTGCCAGCAGTGAAGGGAGGCAGCCCCAGCATTTT. Translating it yields CASSEGRQPQHF.

This clone showed up just once. The gene calls are TRBV9 and TRBJ2-7; the match to TRBD2 covers 8 bases. Losses at the gene ends were 4 bases for V and 4 bases for J; bases not matched to a gene: 13. This CDR3 has 16 residues. Germline V gene sequence: CDR1 SGDLS, CDR2 YYNGEE. In DNA form, the CDR3 reads TGTGCCAGCAGCCCCACCCCAGCGGGAGCTGGGTACGAGCAGTACTTC. Translation: CASSPTPAGAGYEQYF.

The V gene is TRBV5-1, the J gene TRBJ2-3, with TRBD2 identical over 8 bases. CDR3 length: 14 amino acids. The germline gives CDR1 SGHRS, CDR2 YFSETQ. The ends lost 6 bases at V and 4 bases at J; junction bases unmatched: 7. CDR3 in DNA: TGCGCCAGCACCTCCCCCGGGGGGGCAGATACGCAGTATTTT. It yields the protein CASTSPGGADTQYF.

This clone turned up a few times. The chain is built from TRBV24-1 and TRBJ2-2, with TRBD2 identical over 13 bases. The CDR3 runs to 19 residues. The germline gives CDR1 KGHDR, CDR2 SFDVKD. V trimming: 6 bases; J trimming: 2 bases; junction bases outside the gene matches: 11. CDR3 loop: CATSNIRTSGRHNTGELFF. The DNA for the CDR3 is TGTGCCACCAGTAACATTCGGACTAGCGGGAGACACAACACCGGGGAGCTGTTTTTT.

The chain links TRBV6-1 to TRBJ2-5, with 8 bases lining up with TRBD2. This CDR3 region has 15 residues. Germline V CDR1 and CDR2: MNHNS, SASEGT. Unmatched junction bases numbered 6, after V lost 1 base and J lost 5 bases. CDR3 sequence reads: CASSEGRLAGETQYF. The CDR3 coding sequence is TGTGCCAGCAGTGAAGGTCGGCTAGCGGGCGAGACCCAGTACTTC.

This clone turned up a few times. The chain links TRBV27 to TRBJ1-2, with 11 bases fitting TRBD1. CDR3 size: 15 residues. V dropped 6 bases and J dropped 0; count of bases not matched to a gene: 3. Germline V gene lookup returns CDR1 MNHEY and CDR2 SMNVEV (reference sequence). CDR3 sequence: CASRRDRGANYGYTF. In DNA, the CDR3 is TGTGCCAGCAGACGGGACAGGGGGGCTAACTATGGCTACACCTTC.

The chain joins TRBV11-2 to TRBJ1-3; D unresolved. Germline values: CDR1 SGHAT, CDR2 FQNNGV. The CDR3 runs 15 residues. V lost 8 bases and J 0 bases, leaving 14 bases between the germline ends. The CDR3 is CASGSREFSGNTIYF. The CDR3 DNA sequence: TGTGCCAGCGGCTCTAGAGAGTTCTCTGGAAACACCATATATTTT.

This clone was counted a few times. This chain joins TRBV15 and TRBJ1-5; the D is unclear. Between the trimmed V and J ends, which lost 0 bases and 0 bases, there was a span of 3 bases. The CDR3 totals 14 residues. Germline V gene data show CDR1 as LNHNV and CDR2 as YYDKDF (reference sequence). CDR3 coding DNA: TGTGCCACCAGCAGAGACTATAGCAATCAGCCCCAGCATTTT. Translated, it gives CATSRDYSNQPQHF.

The rearrangement joins TRBV5-4 to TRBJ1-5; possibly TRBD1 for D (5 bases). Trimming pared 4 bases from V and 6 bases from J, leaving 8 bases between. This CDR3 contains 12 residues. The germline gives CDR1 SGHNT, CDR2 YYREEE (reference sequence). The CDR3 coding sequence is TGTGCCAGCAGCCGTGACAGTCAGCCCCAGCATTTT. As protein: CASSRDSQPQHF.

A single count supports this clone. The chain links TRBV7-9 to TRBJ1-4; D call uncertain. V lost 5 bases and J lost 8, with 12 bases in between. Germline assignment: CDR1 SEHNR and CDR2 FQNEAQ (reference sequence). The CDR3 consists of 13 residues. CDR3 DNA sequence: TGTGCCAGCAGCCCTCCCCTTCTAGAAAAACTGTTTTTT. This encodes CASSPPLLEKLFF.

This chain uses TRBV6-5 with TRBJ2-7; 10 bases are shared with TRBD1. This CDR3 region has 15 residues. The V gene end was trimmed by 2 bases and the J gene end by 3 bases; junction bases not matched to a gene: 4. Per the germline V gene, CDR1 is MNHEY and CDR2 is SVGAGI. The CDR3 reads CASSYGDRGGYEQYF. Here the CDR3 DNA reads TGTGCCAGCAGTTACGGGGACAGGGGTGGCTACGAGCAGTACTTC.

This clone was seen only a few times. J is TRBJ2-1 and V is TRBV10-1; D might be TRBD2 (6 bases). The CDR3 spans 16 residues. Looked up from germline, CDR1 is WNHNN and CDR2 is SYGVQD (reference sequence). Between the trimmed V and J ends, which lost 0 bases and 7 bases, there was a span of 16 bases. This CDR3 reads CASSESMGDSKNEQFF. The CDR3 DNA reads TGCGCCAGCAGTGAGTCGATGGGGGACTCTAAGAATGAGCAGTTCTTC.